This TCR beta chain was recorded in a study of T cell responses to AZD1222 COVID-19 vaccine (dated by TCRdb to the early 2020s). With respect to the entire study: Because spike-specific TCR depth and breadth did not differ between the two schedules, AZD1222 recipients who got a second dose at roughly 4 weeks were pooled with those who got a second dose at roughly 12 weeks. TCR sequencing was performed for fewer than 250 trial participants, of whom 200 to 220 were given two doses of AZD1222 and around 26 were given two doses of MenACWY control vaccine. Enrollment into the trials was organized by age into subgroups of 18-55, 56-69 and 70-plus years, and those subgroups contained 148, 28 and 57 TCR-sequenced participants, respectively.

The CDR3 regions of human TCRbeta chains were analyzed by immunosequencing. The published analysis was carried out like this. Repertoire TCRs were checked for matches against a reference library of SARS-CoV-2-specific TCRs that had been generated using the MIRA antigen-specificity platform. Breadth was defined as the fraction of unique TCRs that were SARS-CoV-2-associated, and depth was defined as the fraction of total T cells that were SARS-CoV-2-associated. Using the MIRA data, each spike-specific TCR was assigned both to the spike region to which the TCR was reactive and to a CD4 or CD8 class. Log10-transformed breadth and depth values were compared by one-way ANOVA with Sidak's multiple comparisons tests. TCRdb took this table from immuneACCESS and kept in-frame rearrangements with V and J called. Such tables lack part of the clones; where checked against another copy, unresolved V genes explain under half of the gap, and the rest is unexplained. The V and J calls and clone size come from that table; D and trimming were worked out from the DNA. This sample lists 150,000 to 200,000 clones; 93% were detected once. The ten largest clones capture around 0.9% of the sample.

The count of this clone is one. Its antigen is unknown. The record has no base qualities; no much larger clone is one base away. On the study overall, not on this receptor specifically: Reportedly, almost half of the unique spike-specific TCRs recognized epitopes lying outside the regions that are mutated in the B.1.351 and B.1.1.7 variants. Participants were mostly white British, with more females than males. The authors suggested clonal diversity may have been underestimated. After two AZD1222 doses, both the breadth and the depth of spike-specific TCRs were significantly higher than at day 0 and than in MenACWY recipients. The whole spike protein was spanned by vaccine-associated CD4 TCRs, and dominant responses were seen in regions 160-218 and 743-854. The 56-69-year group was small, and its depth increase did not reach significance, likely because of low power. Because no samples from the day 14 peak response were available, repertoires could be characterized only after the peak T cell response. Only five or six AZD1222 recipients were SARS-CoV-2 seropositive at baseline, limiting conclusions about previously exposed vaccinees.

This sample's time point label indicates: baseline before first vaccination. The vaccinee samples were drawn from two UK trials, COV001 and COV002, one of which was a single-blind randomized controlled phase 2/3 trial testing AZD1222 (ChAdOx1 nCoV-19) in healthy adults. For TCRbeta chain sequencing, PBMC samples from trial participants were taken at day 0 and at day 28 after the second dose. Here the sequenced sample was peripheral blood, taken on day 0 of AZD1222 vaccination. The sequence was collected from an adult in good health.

CDR3 sequence: CASSSPLVAAMNTEAFF. The nucleotide sequence reads as follows: TGTGCCAGCTCTAGCCCCCTGGTGGCAGCAATGAACACTGAAGCTTTCTTT. The chain employs TRBV2 and TRBJ1-1; no D segment can be confidently identified. There are 17 amino acids in the CDR3, from cysteine to phenylalanine inclusive. Only the CDR3 region is kept as DNA, spanning 51 bases read in frame from base 1. The junction shows trimming of 8 bases on V and 0 bases on J, plus 22 bases between the germline ends. From the germline V gene, CDR1 is SNHLY and CDR2 is FYNNEI.